This TCR beta chain was profiled in a study of shared clonotypes between healthy human individuals. The wider study: The study used three CD4 naive, three CD4 memory, two CD8 naive and one CD8 memory plate per donor.

TCRdb's table, derived via immunoSEQ multiplex PCR, lists solely in-frame clones and lacks some. The table has over a million clones, around 74% seen once; the top ten hold 1.2% to 1.5%. The junction had 0 bases not matched to a gene; V was cut back by 1 base and J by 6 bases. The CDR3 has 14 amino acids. Germline lookup yields CDR1 SGHTA and CDR2 FQGNSA. The clonotype comes from a man in his late teens or twenties in good health. The specimen sequenced was memory CD4+ T cells sorted from blood. As to subset: CD45RA-negative fraction. The V call is TRBV7-2, the J call TRBJ1-6, with 7 bases fitting TRBD1. CDR3 nucleotides: TGTGCCAGCAGCTTAGACAGGGGTAATTCACCCCTCCACTTT. Amino acid sequence: CASSLDRGNSPLHF.